This entry lists 23 T cell receptor beta chains sequenced from one sample in a study of blood T cell repertoires in COVID-19. Assay used: immunoSEQ multiplex PCR; TCRdb lists only in-frame clones, some missing. Here the sample spans about 250,000 clones, roughly 80% being singletons. Sequencing was done on a sample of peripheral blood. These receptors were taken from a woman over 75 with acute or convalescent COVID-19.

The chain recombines TRBV19 with TRBJ2-5; D uncertain. Germline lookup yields CDR1 LNHDA and CDR2 SQIVND (reference sequence). The V gene lost 2 bases and the J gene lost 1 base, with 11 bases spanning the gap. This CDR3 has 15 amino acids. CDR3 sequence (DNA): TGTGCCAGTAGTATAATGGCGGCAGTCCAAGAGACCCAGTACTTC. Protein product: CASSIMAAVQETQYF.

This clone was observed once. This chain joins TRBV15 and TRBJ1-6; 8 bases agree with TRBD1. This CDR3 comprises 17 residues. The germline V gene encodes CDR1 LNHNV and CDR2 YYDKDF (reference sequence). V dropped 3 bases and J dropped 11; count of bases not matched to a gene: 15. The CDR3, as DNA: TGTGCCACCAGCAGGAAGCCACAAGGACAGGGAGGGACACCCCTCCACTTT. Protein product: CATSRKPQGQGGTPLHF.

V is TRBV6-5 and J is TRBJ2-7; 8 bases match TRBD1. The length of the CDR3 is 14 residues. In germline, CDR1 is MNHEY, CDR2 SVGAGI. The V segment lost 10 bases and the J segment 6 bases; nucleotides outside the gene matches: 14. The chain's CDR3 is CATPLGTGQVEQYF. The CDR3 bases are TGTGCCACCCCACTGGGGACAGGACAAGTCGAGCAGTACTTC.

The rearrangement joins TRBV6-6 to TRBJ2-1; 15 bases are shared with TRBD2. CDR3 size: 14 residues. Germline loops: CDR1 MNHNY, CDR2 SVGAGI (reference sequence). J gave up 9 bases and V 4 bases, and 1 base lay outside the gene matches. The CDR3 region is CASSLGLAGGEQFF. In nucleotides, the CDR3 is TGTGCCAGCAGTTTGGGACTAGCGGGGGGTGAGCAGTTCTTC.

The CDR3 loop reads CASSQDRTGELFF. CDR3 coding DNA: TGTGCCAGCAGCCAAGATCGTACCGGGGAGCTGTTTTTT. The J gene is TRBJ2-2, the V gene TRBV3-1 (or the pseudogene TRBV3-2); D is ambiguous. CDR1 and CDR2 from the germline V gene are LGHDT and YNNKEL (reference sequence). The V end was cut by 0 bases, the J end by 5 bases, with 4 bases between. The CDR3 spans 13 residues.

The V gene is TRBV9, the J gene TRBJ2-5; 7 nucleotides align to TRBD2. Trimming cost V 0 bases and J 5 bases; bases outside gene matches: 10. CDR3 length: 16 amino acids. Germline loops: CDR1 SGDLS, CDR2 YYNGEE. The CDR3: CASSVGVGGGVETQYF. CDR3 bases: TGTGCCAGCAGCGTAGGCGTAGGTGGGGGGGTTGAGACCCAGTACTTC.

The rearrangement joins TRBV24-1 to TRBJ2-2; 11 bases map to TRBD2. V was clipped by 6 bases and J by 4 bases; unmatched bases: 9. This CDR3 has 17 residues. Germline V gene lookup returns CDR1 KGHDR and CDR2 SFDVKD. The CDR3: CATSRGSGGAGTGELFF. The CDR3 nucleotides read TGTGCCACCAGTCGAGGTAGCGGGGGGGCTGGCACCGGGGAGCTGTTTTTT.

This rearrangement joins TRBV7-9 to TRBJ2-7; D is perhaps TRBD2 (5 bases). Between the trimmed V and J ends, which lost 6 bases and 6 bases, there was a span of 12 bases. Germline-derived CDR1 and CDR2 are SEHNR and FQNEAQ (reference sequence). This CDR3 has 12 amino acids. CDR3 nucleotide sequence: TGTGCCAGCAGGACTATTGATGGCGAGCAGTACTTC. Protein: CASRTIDGEQYF.

The chain joins TRBV4-1 to TRBJ2-7, with 8 bases aligning to TRBD2. The CDR3 runs to 16 residues. J was trimmed by 1 base and V by 1 base; bases with no gene match: 6. Germline CDR1 and CDR2: MGHRA and YSYEKL. The CDR3 sequence: CASSQVRGGQSYEQYF. DNA of the CDR3: TGCGCCAGCAGCCAAGTTCGCGGGGGGCAATCCTACGAGCAGTACTTC.

This sequence joins TRBV19 and TRBJ1-3; TRBD1 aligns across 7 bases. CDR1 LNHDA and CDR2 SQIVND come from the germline V gene (reference sequence). CDR3 length equals 13 residues. V lost 10 bases, J lost 0 bases, and 3 bases stayed unmatched. The CDR3 region has the DNA TGTGCCACACAGGGGAGCTCTGGAAACACCATATATTTT. Translating it yields CATQGSSGNTIYF.

This chain connects TRBV29-1 to TRBJ2-5; possible D gene TRBD1, 6 bases. This CDR3 has 14 residues. Per the germline V gene, CDR1 is SQVTM and CDR2 is ANQGSEA. The V gene lost 7 bases and the J gene lost 4 bases, with 19 bases spanning the gap. The CDR3 is CSGSQGTGRETQYF. CDR3 coding DNA: TGCAGCGGTTCACAGGGTACAGGTCGAGAGACCCAGTACTTC. Full variable domain (remainder filled in from reference TRBV29-1 and TRBJ2-5): SAVISQKPSRDICQRGTSLTIQCQVDSQVTMMFWYRQQPGQSLTLIATANQGSEATYESGFVIDKFPISRPNLTFSTLTVSNMSPEDSSIYLCSGSQGTGRETQYFGPGTRLLVL.

The chain uses TRBV30 and TRBJ1-2; 10 positions match TRBD1. The CDR3 has 13 amino acids. V was pared by 2 bases and J by 6 bases, with 3 bases of the junction left unmatched. Per germline, CDR1 GTSNPN and CDR2 SVGIG (reference sequence). DNA of the CDR3: TGTGCCTGGAGTCTAGGGACAGGGGATGGCTACACCTTC. It translates to CAWSLGTGDGYTF.

The chain couples TRBV3-1 (or the pseudogene TRBV3-2) to TRBJ2-3, with D tentatively TRBD1 (6 bases). V lost 0 bases, J lost 0 bases, and 22 bases lay in between. Germline V gene lookup returns CDR1 LGHDT and CDR2 YNNKEL (reference sequence). The CDR3 spans 20 residues. The CDR3 reads CASSQDVGGQIPLSTDTQYF. Here the CDR3 DNA reads TGTGCCAGCAGCCAAGATGTTGGAGGACAGATCCCACTGAGCACAGATACGCAGTATTTT.

The chain recombines TRBV18 with TRBJ1-1, with 7 bases aligning to TRBD1. The CDR3 extends over 19 amino acids. After removal of 0 bases from V and 11 bases from J, the junction contained 24 bases not matched to a gene. The V gene's germline CDR1 is KGHSH and CDR2 LQKENI. CDR3 bases: TGTGCCAGCTCACCACCGAGAGGACAGGATGGGATGCGGGGGGCCGTGGCTTTCTTT. Amino acids: CASSPPRGQDGMRGAVAFF.

The chain joins TRBV14 to TRBJ1-1; no firm D call. The germline CDR1 and CDR2 sequences are SGHDN and FVKESK. This CDR3 is 16 amino acids long. Trimming stripped 0 bases from V and 0 bases from J, with 11 bases between. The CDR3 spells CASSQEPRRLNTEAFF. DNA of the CDR3: TGTGCCAGCAGCCAAGAACCGAGGAGGCTGAACACTGAAGCTTTCTTT.

This clone was counted at least ten times. The chain employs TRBV19 and TRBJ1-1; the D gene is possibly TRBD1 (6 bases). The ends were cut back, 6 bases at V and 5 bases at J, with 13 bases in the middle. This CDR3 is built from 13 residues. Germline V lookup: CDR1 LNHDA, CDR2 SQIVND (reference sequence). This CDR3 reads CASRPLRGTEAFF. The CDR3 DNA is TGTGCCAGTAGGCCCCTGAGGGGGACTGAAGCTTTCTTT.

CDR3: CASSLVRTSGRVGISIQETQYF. As DNA, the CDR3 is TGCGCCAGCAGCTTGGTCAGAACTAGCGGGAGGGTCGGAATTTCGATACAAGAGACCCAGTACTTC. The chain recombines TRBV5-1 with TRBJ2-5; 13 nucleotides line up with TRBD2. The junction had 19 bases not matched to a gene; V was cut back by 0 bases and J by 2 bases. The CDR3 totals 22 residues. CDR1 and CDR2 (germline): SGHRS, YFSETQ.

Points on this clone: The identical CDR3 is also encoded by other nucleotide sequences in the sample. This chain links TRBV5-1 with TRBJ2-5, with a weak D call TRBD1 (6 bases). Germline lookup yields CDR1 SGHRS and CDR2 YFSETQ. Between the trimmed V and J ends, which lost 0 bases and 1 base, there was a span of 7 bases. The CDR3 length is 14 residues. CDR3 residues: CASSLGGGQETQYF. CDR3 DNA sequence: TGCGCCAGCAGCTTGGGAGGGGGCCAAGAGACCCAGTACTTC.

This clone was picked up one time. The chain carries TRBV28 and TRBJ2-7; D is possibly TRBD2 (5 bases). The germline V gene encodes CDR1 MDHEN and CDR2 SYDVKM. With 2 bases removed from V and 12 bases from J, the gap between germline ends came to 14 bases. This CDR3 spans 12 amino acids. The CDR3 reads CASSLNLRTLYF. The CDR3 DNA reads TGTGCCAGCAGTTTAAACCTCAGGACTCTGTACTTC.

The rearrangement uses TRBV27 and TRBJ1-1, with 8 bases fitting TRBD1. Germline CDR1 is MNHEY and CDR2 is SMNVEV (reference sequence). This CDR3 has 16 amino acids. J lost 1 base, V lost 2 bases, and 6 bases had no gene match. CDR3 in DNA: TGTGCCAGCAGTTTACTCAGGGGGCACAGGAACACTGAAGCTTTCTTT. This gives the protein CASSLLRGHRNTEAFF.

The rearrangement links TRBV12-3 or TRBV12-4 to TRBJ1-1; D might be TRBD1 (6 bases). Trimming stripped 7 bases from V and 5 bases from J, with 14 bases between. This CDR3 comprises 13 residues. CDR3 nucleotides: TGTGCCAGCAAACAGGGTGGTGGTACTGAAGCTTTCTTT. Encoded protein: CASKQGGGTEAFF.

This clone was found once. The rearrangement joins TRBV18 to TRBJ1-4, with D maybe TRBD1 (6 bases). Deletions cut 4 bases from V and 1 base from J, with 16 bases between. The CDR3 has 17 residues. The germline V gene encodes CDR1 KGHSH and CDR2 LQKENI. CDR3 sequence reads: CASSLRGQSGTNEKLFF. CDR3 in DNA: TGTGCCAGCTCACTCCGAGGACAGAGCGGAACTAATGAAAAACTGTTTTTT.

The gene calls are TRBV7-7 and TRBJ2-3; 9 nucleotides line up with TRBD2. The CDR3 runs to 16 residues. After removal of 0 bases from V and 0 bases from J, the junction contained 1 base not matched to a gene. CDR1 is SSHAT, CDR2 FNYEAQ, per germline (reference sequence). The CDR3 here is CASSLAAGGSTDTQYF. DNA for the CDR3: TGTGCCAGCAGCTTAGCTGCGGGAGGGAGCACAGATACGCAGTATTTT.